This T cell receptor beta chain was captured in a study of regulatory T cells in long-lasting Graves disease. This clonotype occurred many times. Researchers made TCR beta libraries by using iRepertoire HTBI primers and running Arm-PCR on CDR3 regions. TCRdb reanalysed the multiplex PCR reads using MiXCR and keeps one entry per CDR3 protein. The sample gives about 500,000 distinct CDR3 sequences, around 15% of which show up once; 12% is in the top ten. Time point of the sample: newly diagnosed GD, antithyroid drugs for less than 3 months. Extracted PBMC RNA gave rise to the TCR library. CDR1 SGHRS and CDR2 YFSETQ come from the germline V gene. CDR3 length: 14 residues. V lost 0 bases to trimming and J lost 4 bases, with 7 bases between them. These same data were also listed under a study on T cells in Graves' hyperthyroidism and ophthalmopathy.

The chain uses TRBV5-1 and TRBJ1-4; no firm D call. The source is a man aged 40-49 years with Graves disease. The sequencing here drew on peripheral blood mononuclear cells (PBMCs), taken at new diagnosis, from a patient treated with antithyroid drugs. The chain's CDR3 is CASSLERDNEKLFF. The CDR3 DNA reads TGCGCCAGCAGCTTGGAACGTGATAATGAAAAACTGTTTTTT.